This T cell receptor (beta chain) came from a study of beta chain features in type 1 diabetes. General study results and limits: Since sequencing was performed on cDNA, cells with high TCR expression could be over-represented. Whatever favoring of shorter templates PCR might show would apply equally to patients and controls.

CDR1 and CDR2 from the germline V gene are SNHLY and FYNNEI. The length of the CDR3 is 17 residues. Trimming took 6 bases from V and 6 from J; bases not matched to a gene: 15. This clone was counted a few times. Its antigen is as yet unknown. Investigators reverse transcribed all isolated RNA, so they sequenced expressed TCRB transcripts. The repertoire was sequenced with immunoSEQ multiplex PCR; TCRdb's copy has only in-frame clones and lacks some. Of around 160,000 clones in the sample, nearly 50% were seen once. Donors underwent one heparinised blood draw, around 100 mL on average. Sorted cells reached over 95% purity in every population.

This clonotype was sampled from a man aged 18 to 29 in good health. The sample was Tregs from blood. This chain links TRBV2 with TRBJ2-2; 8 bases agree with TRBD2. Here the CDR3 DNA reads TGTGCCAGCAGAGAAAGGAGACGGGGGGGCGGCTCCGGGGAGCTGTTTTTT. Residues: CASRERRRGGGSGELFF.